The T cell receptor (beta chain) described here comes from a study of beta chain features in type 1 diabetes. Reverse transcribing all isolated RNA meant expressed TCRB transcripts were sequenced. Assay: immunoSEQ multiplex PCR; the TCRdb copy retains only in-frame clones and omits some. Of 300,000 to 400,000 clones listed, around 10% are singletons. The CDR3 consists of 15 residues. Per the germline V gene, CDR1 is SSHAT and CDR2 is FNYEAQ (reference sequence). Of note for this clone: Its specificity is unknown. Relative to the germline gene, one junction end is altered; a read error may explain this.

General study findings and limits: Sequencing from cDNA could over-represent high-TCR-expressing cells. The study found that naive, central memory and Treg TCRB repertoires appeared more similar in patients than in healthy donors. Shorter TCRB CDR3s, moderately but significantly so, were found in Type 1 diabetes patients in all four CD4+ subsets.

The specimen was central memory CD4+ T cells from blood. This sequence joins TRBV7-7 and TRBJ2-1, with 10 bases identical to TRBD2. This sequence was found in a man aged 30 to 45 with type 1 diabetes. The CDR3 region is CASSSQREGVGEQFF. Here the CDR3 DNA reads TGTGCTAGCAGCTCCCAGCGGGAGGGTGTAGGGGAGCAGTTCTTC.